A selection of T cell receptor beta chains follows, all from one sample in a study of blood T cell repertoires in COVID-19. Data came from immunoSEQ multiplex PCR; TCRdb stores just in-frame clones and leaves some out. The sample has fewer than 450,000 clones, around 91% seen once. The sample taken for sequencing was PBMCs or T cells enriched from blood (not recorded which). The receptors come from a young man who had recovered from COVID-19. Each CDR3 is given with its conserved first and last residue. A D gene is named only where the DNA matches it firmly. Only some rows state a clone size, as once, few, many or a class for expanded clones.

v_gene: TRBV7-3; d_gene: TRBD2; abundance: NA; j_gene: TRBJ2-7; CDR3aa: CASSLTASSGSSYEQYF; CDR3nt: TGTGCCAGCAGCTTAACCGCTTCTAGCGGGAGCTCCTACGAGCAGTACTTC
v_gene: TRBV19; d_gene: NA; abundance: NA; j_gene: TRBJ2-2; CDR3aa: CASSIGGTGELFF; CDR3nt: TGTGCCAGTAGTATAGGAGGCACCGGGGAGCTGTTTTTT
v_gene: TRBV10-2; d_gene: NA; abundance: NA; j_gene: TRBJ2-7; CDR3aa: CASSDWGREQYF; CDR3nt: TGCGCCAGCAGTGATTGGGGGCGCGAGCAGTACTTC
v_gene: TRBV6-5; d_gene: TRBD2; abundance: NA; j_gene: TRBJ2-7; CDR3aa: CASRISGGRSYEQYF; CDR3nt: TGTGCCAGCAGAATCAGCGGGGGGCGATCCTACGAGCAGTACTTC
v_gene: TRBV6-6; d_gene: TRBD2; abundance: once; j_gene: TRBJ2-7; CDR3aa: CASTGGGIYEQYF; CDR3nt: TGTGCCAGCACCGGGGGGGGAATCTACGAGCAGTACTTC
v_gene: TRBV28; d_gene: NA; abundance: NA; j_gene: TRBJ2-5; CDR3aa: CASSLISAGSGETQYF; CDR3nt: TGTGCCAGCAGTTTAATAAGTGCGGGAAGCGGGGAGACCCAGTACTTC
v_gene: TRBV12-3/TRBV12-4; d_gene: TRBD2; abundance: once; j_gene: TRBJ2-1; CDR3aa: CASSLAGDNEQFF; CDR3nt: TGTGCCAGCAGCTTAGCGGGAGACAATGAGCAGTTCTTC
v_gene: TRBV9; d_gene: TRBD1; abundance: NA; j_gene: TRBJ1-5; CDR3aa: CASSAGTGHQPQHF; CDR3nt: TGTGCCAGCAGCGCCGGGACAGGGCATCAGCCCCAGCATTTT
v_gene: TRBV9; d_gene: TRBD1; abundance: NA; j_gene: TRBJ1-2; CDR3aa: CASSVATGGNGYTF; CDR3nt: TGTGCCAGCAGCGTAGCGACAGGGGGGAACGGCTACACCTTC
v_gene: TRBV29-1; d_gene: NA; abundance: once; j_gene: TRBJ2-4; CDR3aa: CSVEDGKGSGDIQYF; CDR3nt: TGCAGCGTTGAAGATGGGAAGGGGTCGGGGGACATTCAGTACTTC
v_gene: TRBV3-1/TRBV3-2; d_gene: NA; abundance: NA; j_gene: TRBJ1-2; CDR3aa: CASSQAGLLYGYTF; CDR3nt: TGTGCCAGCAGCCAAGCCGGACTCCTCTATGGCTACACCTTC
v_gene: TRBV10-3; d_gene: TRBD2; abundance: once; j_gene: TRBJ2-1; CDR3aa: CASRLAGAGEQFF; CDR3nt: TGTGCCAGCCGACTAGCGGGAGCCGGTGAGCAGTTCTTC
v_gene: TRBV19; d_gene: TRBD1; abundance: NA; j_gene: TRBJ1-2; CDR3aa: CASSVTQGQYYGYTF; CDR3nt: TGTGCCAGTAGTGTAACCCAGGGACAGTACTACGGCTACACCTTC
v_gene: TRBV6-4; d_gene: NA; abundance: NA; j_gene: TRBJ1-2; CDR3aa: CASSPTGGYGYTF; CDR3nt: TGTGCCAGCTCCCCGACGGGAGGGTATGGCTACACCTTC
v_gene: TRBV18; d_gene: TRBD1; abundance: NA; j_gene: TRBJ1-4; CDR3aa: CASSPERTGDGEKLFF; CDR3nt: TGTGCCAGCTCACCCGAACGGACAGGGGATGGTGAAAAACTGTTTTTT
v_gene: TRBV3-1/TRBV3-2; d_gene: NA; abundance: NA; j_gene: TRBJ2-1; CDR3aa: CASSQQGQAGPWNEQFF; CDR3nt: TGTGCCAGCAGCCAACAGGGGCAAGCGGGGCCTTGGAATGAGCAGTTCTTC
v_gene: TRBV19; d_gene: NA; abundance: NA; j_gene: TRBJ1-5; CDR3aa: CASSIDWVRGQPQHF; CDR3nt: TGTGCCAGTAGTATAGATTGGGTCAGGGGTCAGCCCCAGCATTTT
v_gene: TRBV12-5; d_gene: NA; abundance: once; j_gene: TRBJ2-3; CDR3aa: CASGLVTGGIATDTQYF; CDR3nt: TGTGCTAGTGGTTTGGTAACTGGAGGCATTGCCACAGATACGCAGTATTTT
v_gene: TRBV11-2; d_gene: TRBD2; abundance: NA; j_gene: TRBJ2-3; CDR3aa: CASSLGGRAQDTQYF; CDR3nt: TGTGCCAGCAGCTTGGGCGGGAGGGCCCAAGATACGCAGTATTTT
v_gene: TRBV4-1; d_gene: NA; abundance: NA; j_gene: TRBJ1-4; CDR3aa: CASSQPTAGKRDEKLFF; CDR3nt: TGCGCCAGCAGCCAACCTACTGCCGGGAAGAGGGATGAAAAACTGTTTTTT
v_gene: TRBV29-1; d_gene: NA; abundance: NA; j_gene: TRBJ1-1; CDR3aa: CSVDRDTVNTEAFF; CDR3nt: TGCAGCGTTGATAGGGACACGGTGAACACTGAAGCTTTCTTT
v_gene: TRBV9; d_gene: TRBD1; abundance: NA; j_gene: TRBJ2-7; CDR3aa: CASSATGGLDEQYF; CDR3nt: TGTGCCAGCAGCGCAACAGGGGGCTTGGACGAGCAGTACTTC
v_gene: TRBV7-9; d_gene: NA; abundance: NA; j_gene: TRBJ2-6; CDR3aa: CASSYTQGSGANVLTF; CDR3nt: TGTGCCAGCAGCTATACCCAGGGTTCAGGGGCCAACGTCCTGACTTTC
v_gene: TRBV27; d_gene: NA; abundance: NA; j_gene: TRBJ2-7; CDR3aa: CASSSQGSHYEQYF; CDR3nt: TGTGCCAGCAGTTCGCAGGGATCCCACTACGAGCAGTACTTC
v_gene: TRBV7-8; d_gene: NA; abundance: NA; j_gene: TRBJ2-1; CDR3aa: CASSLVATRNEQFF; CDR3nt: TGTGCCAGCAGCTTAGTGGCTACTAGGAATGAGCAGTTCTTC
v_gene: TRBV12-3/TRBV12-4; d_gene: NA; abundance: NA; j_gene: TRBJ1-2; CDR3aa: CASSPRNYGYTF; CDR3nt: TGTGCCAGCAGCCCCAGGAACTATGGCTACACCTTC
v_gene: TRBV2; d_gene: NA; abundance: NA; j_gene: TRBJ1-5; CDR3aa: CASSASGVLHF; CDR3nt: TGTGCCAGCAGTGCTAGCGGCGTTCTGCATTTT
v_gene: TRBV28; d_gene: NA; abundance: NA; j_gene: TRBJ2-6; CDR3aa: CASSPGDPGANVLTF; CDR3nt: TGTGCCAGCAGCCCCGGAGACCCTGGGGCCAACGTCCTGACTTTC
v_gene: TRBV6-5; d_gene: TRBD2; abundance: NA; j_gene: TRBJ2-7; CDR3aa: CASKLANFFSYEQYF; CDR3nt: TGTGCCAGCAAACTAGCGAACTTTTTCTCCTACGAGCAGTACTTC
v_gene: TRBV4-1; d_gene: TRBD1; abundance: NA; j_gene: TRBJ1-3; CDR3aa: CASSQLTTGVGNTIYF; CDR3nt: TGCGCCAGCAGCCAACTCACGACAGGGGTGGGGAACACCATATATTTT
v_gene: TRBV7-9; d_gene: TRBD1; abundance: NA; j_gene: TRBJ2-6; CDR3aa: CASNSQGLLSGANVLTF; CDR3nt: TGTGCCAGCAATTCACAGGGGCTACTATCTGGGGCCAACGTCCTGACTTTC
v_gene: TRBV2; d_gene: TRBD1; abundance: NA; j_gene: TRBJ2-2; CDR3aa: CASSALGQFNTGELFF; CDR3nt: TGTGCCAGCAGCGCCTTGGGACAGTTTAACACCGGGGAGCTGTTTTTT
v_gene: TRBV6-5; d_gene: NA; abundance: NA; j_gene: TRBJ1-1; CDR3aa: CASSRQVEKTEAFF; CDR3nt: TGTGCCAGCAGTAGACAGGTTGAGAAGACTGAAGCTTTCTTT
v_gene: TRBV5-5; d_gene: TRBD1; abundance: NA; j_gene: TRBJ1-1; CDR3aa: CASSLEDRAAEAFF; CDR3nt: TGTGCCAGCAGCTTGGAGGACAGGGCGGCTGAAGCTTTCTTT
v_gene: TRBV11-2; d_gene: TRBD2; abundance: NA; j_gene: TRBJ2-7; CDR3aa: CASSLQLAGGLSNEQYF; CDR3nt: TGTGCCAGCAGCTTGCAACTAGCGGGGGGGCTATCGAACGAGCAGTACTTC
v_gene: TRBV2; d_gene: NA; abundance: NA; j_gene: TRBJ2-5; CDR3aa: CASTRRLQKTKETQYF; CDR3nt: TGTGCCAGCACCCGAAGGCTGCAGAAGACAAAAGAGACCCAGTACTTC
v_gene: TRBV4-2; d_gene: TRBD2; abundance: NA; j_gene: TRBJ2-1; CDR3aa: CASSQEAGTSGRDEQFF; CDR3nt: TGTGCCAGCAGCCAAGAGGCCGGGACTAGCGGGAGGGATGAGCAGTTCTTC
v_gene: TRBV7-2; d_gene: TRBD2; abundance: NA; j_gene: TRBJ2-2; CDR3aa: CASSFTGGARPGELFF; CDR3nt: TGTGCCAGCAGCTTTACGGGGGGGGCCCGGCCCGGGGAGCTGTTTTTT
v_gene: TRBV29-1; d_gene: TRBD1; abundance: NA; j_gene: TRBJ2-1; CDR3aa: CSHVPWTGRSNEQFF; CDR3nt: TGCAGCCATGTACCATGGACAGGGAGGTCCAATGAGCAGTTCTTC
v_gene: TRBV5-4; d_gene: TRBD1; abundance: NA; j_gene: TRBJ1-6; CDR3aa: CASNRKQGTGSPLHF; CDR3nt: TGTGCCAGCAACCGAAAACAGGGGACTGGTTCACCCCTCCACTTT
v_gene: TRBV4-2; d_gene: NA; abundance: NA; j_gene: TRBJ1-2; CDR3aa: CASTPYSGIDGGYTF; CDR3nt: TGTGCCAGCACCCCATATTCGGGGATAGATGGTGGCTACACCTTC
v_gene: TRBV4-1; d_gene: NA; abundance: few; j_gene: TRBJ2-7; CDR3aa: CASSLSETYEQYF; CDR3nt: TGCGCCAGCAGCCTTAGCGAGACTTACGAGCAGTACTTC
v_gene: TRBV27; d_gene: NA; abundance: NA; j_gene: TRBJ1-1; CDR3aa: CASSPLTEVSMNTEAFF; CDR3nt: TGTGCCAGCAGTCCCCTCACCGAGGTATCTATGAACACTGAAGCTTTCTTT
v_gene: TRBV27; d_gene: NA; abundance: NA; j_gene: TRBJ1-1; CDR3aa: CASSPTLGGPTEAFF; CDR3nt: TGTGCCAGCAGCCCGACCCTCGGAGGACCGACTGAAGCTTTCTTT
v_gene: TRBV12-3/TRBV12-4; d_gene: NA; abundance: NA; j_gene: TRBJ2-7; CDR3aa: CASRRGNEQYF; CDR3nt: TGTGCCAGCAGGCGGGGCAACGAGCAGTACTTC
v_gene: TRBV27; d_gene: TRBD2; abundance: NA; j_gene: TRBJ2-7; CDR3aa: CASSRSGRAYEQYF; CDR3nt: TGTGCCAGCAGCCGTAGCGGGAGGGCTTACGAGCAGTACTTC
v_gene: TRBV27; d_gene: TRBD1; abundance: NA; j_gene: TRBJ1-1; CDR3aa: CASSRDRGRNTEAFF; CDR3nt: TGTGCCAGCAGCCGGGACAGGGGTCGGAACACTGAAGCTTTCTTT
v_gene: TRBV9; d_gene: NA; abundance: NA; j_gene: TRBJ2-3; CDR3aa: CASSVRFGVTDTQYF; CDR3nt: TGTGCCAGCAGCGTAAGGTTCGGGGTCACAGATACGCAGTATTTT
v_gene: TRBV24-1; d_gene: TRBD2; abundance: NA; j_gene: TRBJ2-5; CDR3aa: CATSDSGRLAGGDETQYF; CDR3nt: TGTGCCACCAGTGATTCGGGTAGGCTAGCGGGAGGGGATGAGACCCAGTACTTC
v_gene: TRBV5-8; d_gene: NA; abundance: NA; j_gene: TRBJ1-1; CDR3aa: CASSLRETLDGRGTEAFF; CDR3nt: TGTGCCAGCAGCTTGAGGGAAACCCTGGACGGAAGGGGGACTGAAGCTTTCTTT
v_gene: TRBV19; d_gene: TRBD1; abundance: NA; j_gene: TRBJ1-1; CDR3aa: CASSTGGDTEAFF; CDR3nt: TGTGCCAGTAGTACAGGGGGCGACACTGAAGCTTTCTTT
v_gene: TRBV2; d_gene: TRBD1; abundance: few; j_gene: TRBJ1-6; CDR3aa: CASSRQTPGQGVGSPLHF; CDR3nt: TGTGCCAGCAGCAGACAAACTCCGGGACAGGGAGTCGGGTCACCCCTCCACTTT
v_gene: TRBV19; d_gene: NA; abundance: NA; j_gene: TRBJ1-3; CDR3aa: CASNSGSGNTIYF; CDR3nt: TGTGCCAGTAATAGTGGCTCTGGAAACACCATATATTTT
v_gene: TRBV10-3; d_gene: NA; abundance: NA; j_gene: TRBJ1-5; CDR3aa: CAISGSTRDTHQPQHF; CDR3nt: TGTGCCATCAGTGGATCGACCCGGGACACACATCAGCCCCAGCATTTT
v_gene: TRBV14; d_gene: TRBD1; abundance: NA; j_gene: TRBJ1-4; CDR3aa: CASSQSTGGREKLFF; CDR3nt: TGTGCCAGCAGCCAATCGACAGGGGGCCGTGAAAAACTGTTTTTT
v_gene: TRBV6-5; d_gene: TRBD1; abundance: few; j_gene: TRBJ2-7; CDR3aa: CASSRQGVTYEQYF; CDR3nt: TGTGCCAGCAGTCGACAGGGGGTAACCTACGAGCAGTACTTC
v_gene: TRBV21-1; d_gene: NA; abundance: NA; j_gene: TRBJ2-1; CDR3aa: CASSKGPAGVLDEQFF; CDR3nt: TGTGCCAGCAGCAAAGGCCCAGCGGGAGTTCTTGATGAGCAGTTCTTC
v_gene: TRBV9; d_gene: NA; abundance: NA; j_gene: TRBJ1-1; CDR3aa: CASSATMNTEAFF; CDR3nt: TGTGCCAGCAGCGCAACAATGAACACTGAAGCTTTCTTT